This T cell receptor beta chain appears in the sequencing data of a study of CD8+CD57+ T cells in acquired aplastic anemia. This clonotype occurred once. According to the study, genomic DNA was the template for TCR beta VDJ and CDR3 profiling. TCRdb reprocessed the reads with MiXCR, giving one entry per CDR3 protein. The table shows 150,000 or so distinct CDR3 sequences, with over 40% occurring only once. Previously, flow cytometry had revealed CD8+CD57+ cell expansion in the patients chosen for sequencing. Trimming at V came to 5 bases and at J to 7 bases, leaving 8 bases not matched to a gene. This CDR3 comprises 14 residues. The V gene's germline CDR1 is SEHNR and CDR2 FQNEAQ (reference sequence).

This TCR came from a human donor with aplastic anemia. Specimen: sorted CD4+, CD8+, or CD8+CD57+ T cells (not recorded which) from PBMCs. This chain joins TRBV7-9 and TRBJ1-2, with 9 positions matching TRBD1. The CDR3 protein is CASSRSGQGSGYTF. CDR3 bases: TGTGCCAGCAGCAGATCGGGACAGGGATCTGGCTACACCTTC.